This is a list of T cell receptor beta chains from one sample in a study of identical twins. MiXCR, applied by TCRdb to the 5' RACE reads, yields one record per CDR3 protein. The table records about 470,000 distinct CDR3 sequences, 20% to 25% of them present only once. The same sample was also used in a study of T cells expressing NK-cell markers.

The sequenced sample consisted of CD4+ T cells sorted from blood. The source is a woman between 18 and 29 years old in good health. The conserved cysteine and the conserved F or W are not part of the CDR3 here. A D gene is named only where the DNA matches it firmly. A clone size is listed for some rows: how often the clone was seen (once, few, many), or a class if it is expanded.

j_call clone_size v_call d_call cdr3_aa
TRBJ1-2 NA TRBV7-2 NA ASSLLGGRIDGYT
TRBJ2-2 many TRBV12-3/TRBV12-4 NA ASSLFGELF
TRBJ1-1 NA TRBV5-1 NA ASSGGATAEAF
TRBJ2-5 NA TRBV5-1 TRBD1 ASSWSTGGPVETQY
TRBJ2-1 NA TRBV11-1 TRBD2 ASSHPGLAGGPYNEQF
TRBJ2-1 NA TRBV3-1 NA ASSQSSTEQF
TRBJ2-7 few TRBV20-1 NA SASPPGGVMYEQY
TRBJ2-3 NA TRBV3-1 NA ASSRLADAQY
TRBJ2-1 NA TRBV5-5 NA ASSSQSAGSSYNEQF
TRBJ1-2 few TRBV10-3 TRBD1 AISGTGKGYT
TRBJ2-7 NA TRBV5-1 NA ASSWGSGGGYEQY
TRBJ2-1 NA TRBV3-1 TRBD2 ASSHASSGGSSLNEQF
TRBJ2-1 NA TRBV10-3 TRBD2 ATGPLVLAGVVNEQF
TRBJ2-7 few TRBV4-1 TRBD1 ASSQDPGGSYEQY
TRBJ2-7 NA TRBV11-3 TRBD2 ASSLELAGTSYEQY
TRBJ2-7 many TRBV12-3/TRBV12-4 NA ASSLKGGERYEQY
TRBJ2-3 NA TRBV30 NA AWSGLGRDTQY
TRBJ1-2 many TRBV20-1 NA SPQDSSYGYT
TRBJ1-5 few TRBV12-3/TRBV12-4 NA ASSFTNREHQPQH
TRBJ2-2 NA TRBV7-2 TRBD2 ASSLGLAFGELF
TRBJ2-3 few TRBV2 NA ASSEIDTQY
TRBJ1-1 many TRBV6-1 NA ASRFRGNTEAF
TRBJ1-1 NA TRBV20-1 NA SAKAGGSVTEAF
TRBJ2-3 few TRBV5-1 NA ASSLVGERSGDTQY
TRBJ2-2 few TRBV28 NA ASKVYTGELF
TRBJ2-3 NA TRBV5-1 TRBD2 ASSSIERGIDTQY
TRBJ2-5 few TRBV7-6 NA ASSFGPTETQY
TRBJ1-2 NA TRBV10-3 NA AISEHTGGGYT
TRBJ2-7 NA TRBV6-5 TRBD1 ASSYPPDRGGYEQY
TRBJ2-7 NA TRBV5-4 NA ASSLNKAYEQY
TRBJ1-3 NA TRBV4-3 NA ASSQVQGLGNTIY
TRBJ2-3 NA TRBV20-1 NA SASDTFTDTQY
TRBJ2-3 few TRBV5-1 NA ASSSMTYSTDTQY
TRBJ1-2 many TRBV5-1 TRBD1 ASSYGQGGGYGYT
TRBJ2-3 NA TRBV5-6 TRBD2 ARSRGDGTDTQY
TRBJ2-3 few TRBV20-1 TRBD1 SARPGQGVADTQY
TRBJ2-7 NA TRBV5-1 NA ASSPSIMTYEQY
TRBJ2-2 few TRBV7-9 TRBD1 ASSLYRGIGELF
TRBJ2-3 few TRBV9 TRBD2 ASSVGNSGGSTSTDTQY